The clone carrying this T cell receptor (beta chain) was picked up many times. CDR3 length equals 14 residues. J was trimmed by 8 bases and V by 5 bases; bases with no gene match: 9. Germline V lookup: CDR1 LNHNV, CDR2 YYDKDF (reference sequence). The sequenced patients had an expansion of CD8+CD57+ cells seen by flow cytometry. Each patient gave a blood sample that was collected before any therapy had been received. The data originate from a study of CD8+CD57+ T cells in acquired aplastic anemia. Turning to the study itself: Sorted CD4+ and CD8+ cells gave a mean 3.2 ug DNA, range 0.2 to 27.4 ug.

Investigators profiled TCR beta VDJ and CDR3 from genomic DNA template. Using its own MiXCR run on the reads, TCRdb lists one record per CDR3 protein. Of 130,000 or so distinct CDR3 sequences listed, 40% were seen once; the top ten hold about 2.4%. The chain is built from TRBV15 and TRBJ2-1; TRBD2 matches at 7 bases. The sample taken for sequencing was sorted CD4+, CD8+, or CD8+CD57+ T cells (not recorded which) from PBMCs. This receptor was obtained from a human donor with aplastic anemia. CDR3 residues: CATSSRGGVDEQFF. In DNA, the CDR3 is TGTGCCACCAGCTCTAGGGGAGGGGTCGATGAGCAGTTCTTC.